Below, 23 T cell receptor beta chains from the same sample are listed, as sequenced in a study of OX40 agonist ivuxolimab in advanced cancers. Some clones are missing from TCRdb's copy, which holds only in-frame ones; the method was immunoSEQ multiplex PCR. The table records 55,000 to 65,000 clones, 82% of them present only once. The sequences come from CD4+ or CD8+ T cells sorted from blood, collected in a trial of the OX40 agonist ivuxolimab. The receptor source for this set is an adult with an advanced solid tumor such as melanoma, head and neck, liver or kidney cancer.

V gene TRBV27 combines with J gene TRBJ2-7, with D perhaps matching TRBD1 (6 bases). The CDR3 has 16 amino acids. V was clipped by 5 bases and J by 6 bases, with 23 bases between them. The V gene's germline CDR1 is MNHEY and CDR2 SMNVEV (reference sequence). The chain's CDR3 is CASSPPGQINRGEQYF. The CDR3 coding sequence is TGTGCCAGCAGTCCCCCGGGACAAATCAATCGTGGCGAGCAGTACTTC.

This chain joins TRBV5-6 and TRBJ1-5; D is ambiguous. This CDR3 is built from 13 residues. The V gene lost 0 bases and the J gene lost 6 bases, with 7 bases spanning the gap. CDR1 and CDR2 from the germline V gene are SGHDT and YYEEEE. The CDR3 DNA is TGTGCCAGCAGCTTGGTCGACGGTCAGCCCCAGCATTTT. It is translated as CASSLVDGQPQHF.

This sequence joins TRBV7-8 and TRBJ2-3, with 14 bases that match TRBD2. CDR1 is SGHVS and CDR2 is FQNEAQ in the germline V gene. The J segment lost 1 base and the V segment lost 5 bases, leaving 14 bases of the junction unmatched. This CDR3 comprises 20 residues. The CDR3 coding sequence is TGTGCCAGCAGCCCGGGACTAGCGGGAGATTTTAGAATTGGCACAGATACGCAGTATTTT. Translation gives CASSPGLAGDFRIGTDTQYF.

CDR3 residues: CASSQDLYRAYEQYF. CDR3 nucleotide sequence: TGTGCCAGCAGCCAAGATCTGTACAGAGCCTACGAGCAGTACTTC. The V gene is TRBV4-2, the J gene TRBJ2-7; no definite D call. Trimming cost V 0 bases and J 2 bases, with 11 bases left between them. The CDR3 runs 15 residues. Per germline, CDR1 LGHNA and CDR2 YNFKEQ.

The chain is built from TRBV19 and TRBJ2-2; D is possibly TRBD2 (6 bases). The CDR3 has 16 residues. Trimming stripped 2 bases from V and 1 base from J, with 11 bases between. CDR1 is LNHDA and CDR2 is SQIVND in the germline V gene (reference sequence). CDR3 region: CASSIRGGENTGELFF. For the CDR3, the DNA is TGTGCCAGTAGTATACGCGGCGGGGAGAACACCGGGGAGCTGTTTTTT.

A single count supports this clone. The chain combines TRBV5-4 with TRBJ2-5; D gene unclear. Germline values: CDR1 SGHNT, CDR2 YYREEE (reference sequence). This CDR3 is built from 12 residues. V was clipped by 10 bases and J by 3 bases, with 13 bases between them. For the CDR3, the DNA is TGTGCCCTCGGAACTACCGAAGAGACCCAGTACTTC. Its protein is CALGTTEETQYF.

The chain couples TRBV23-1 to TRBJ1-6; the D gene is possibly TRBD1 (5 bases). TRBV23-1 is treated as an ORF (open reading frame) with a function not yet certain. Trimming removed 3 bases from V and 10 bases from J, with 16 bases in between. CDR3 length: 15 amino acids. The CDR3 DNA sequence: TGCGCCAGCAGTCAGTTGCAGGAGTCAGGGTCACCCCTCCACTTT. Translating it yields CASSQLQESGSPLHF.

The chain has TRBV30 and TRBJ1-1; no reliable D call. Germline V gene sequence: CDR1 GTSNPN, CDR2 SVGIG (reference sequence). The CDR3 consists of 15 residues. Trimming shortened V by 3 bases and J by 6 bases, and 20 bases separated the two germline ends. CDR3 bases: TGTGCCTGGAGCAATCACCCTCTGAGGTCCGCTGAAGCTTTCTTT. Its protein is CAWSNHPLRSAEAFF.

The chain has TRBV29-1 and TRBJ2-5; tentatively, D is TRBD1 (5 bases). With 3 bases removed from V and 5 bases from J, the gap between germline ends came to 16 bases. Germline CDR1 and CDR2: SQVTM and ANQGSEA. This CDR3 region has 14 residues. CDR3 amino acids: CSVDGAGAGETQYF. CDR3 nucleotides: TGCAGCGTTGATGGGGCTGGGGCAGGGGAGACCCAGTACTTC.

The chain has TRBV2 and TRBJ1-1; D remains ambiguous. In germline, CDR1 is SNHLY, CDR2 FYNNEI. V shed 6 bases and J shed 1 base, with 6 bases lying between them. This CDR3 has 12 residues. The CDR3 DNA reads TGTGCCAGCAGACATAGGAACACTGAAGCTTTCTTT. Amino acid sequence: CASRHRNTEAFF. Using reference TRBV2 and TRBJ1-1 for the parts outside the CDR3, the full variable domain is EPEVTQTPSHQVTQMGQEVILRCVPISNHLYFYWYRQILGQKVEFLVSFYNNEISEKSEIFDDQFSVERPDGSNFTLKIRSTKLEDSAMYFCASRHRNTEAFFGQGTRLTVV.

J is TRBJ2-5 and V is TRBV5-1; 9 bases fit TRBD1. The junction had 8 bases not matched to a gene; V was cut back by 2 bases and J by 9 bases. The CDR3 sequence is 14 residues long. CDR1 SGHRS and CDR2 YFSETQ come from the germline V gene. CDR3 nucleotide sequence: TGCGCCAGCAGCTTCGACGGGACAGGGAGTCCCCAGTACTTC. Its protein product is CASSFDGTGSPQYF.

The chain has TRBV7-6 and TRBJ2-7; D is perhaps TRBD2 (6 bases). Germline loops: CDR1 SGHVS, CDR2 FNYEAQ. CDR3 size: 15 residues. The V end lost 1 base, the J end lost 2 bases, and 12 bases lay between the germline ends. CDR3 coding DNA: TGTGCCAGCAGCTTAGGTGAGGCGGGACCCTACGAGCAGTACTTC. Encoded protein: CASSLGEAGPYEQYF.

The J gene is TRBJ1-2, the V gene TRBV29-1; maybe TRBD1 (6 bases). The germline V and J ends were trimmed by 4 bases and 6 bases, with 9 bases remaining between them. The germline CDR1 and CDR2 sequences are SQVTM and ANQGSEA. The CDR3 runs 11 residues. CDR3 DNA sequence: TGCAGCGTTGGGCCAGGGGATGGCTACACCTTC. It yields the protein CSVGPGDGYTF.

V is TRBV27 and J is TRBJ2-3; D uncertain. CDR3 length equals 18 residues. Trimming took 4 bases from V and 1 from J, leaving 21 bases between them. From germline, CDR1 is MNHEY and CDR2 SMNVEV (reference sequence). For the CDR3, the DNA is TGTGCCAGCAGTTGGAATGCGGCAACTGCGGTAGGCACAGATACGCAGTATTTT. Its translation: CASSWNAATAVGTDTQYF.

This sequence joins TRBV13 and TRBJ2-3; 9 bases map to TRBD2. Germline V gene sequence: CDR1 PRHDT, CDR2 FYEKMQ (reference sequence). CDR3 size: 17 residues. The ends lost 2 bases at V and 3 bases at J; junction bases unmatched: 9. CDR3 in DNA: TGTGCCAGCAGCTTAACGTCTACGGCGGGAGGGACAGATACGCAGTATTTT. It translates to CASSLTSTAGGTDTQYF.

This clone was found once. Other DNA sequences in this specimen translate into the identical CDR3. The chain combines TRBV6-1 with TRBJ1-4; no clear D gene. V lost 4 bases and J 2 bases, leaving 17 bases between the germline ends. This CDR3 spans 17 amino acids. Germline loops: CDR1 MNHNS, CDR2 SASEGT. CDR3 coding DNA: TGTGCCAGCAGTGTACGCAGAGGAGCAGGCACTAATGAAAAACTGTTTTTT. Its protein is CASSVRRGAGTNEKLFF.

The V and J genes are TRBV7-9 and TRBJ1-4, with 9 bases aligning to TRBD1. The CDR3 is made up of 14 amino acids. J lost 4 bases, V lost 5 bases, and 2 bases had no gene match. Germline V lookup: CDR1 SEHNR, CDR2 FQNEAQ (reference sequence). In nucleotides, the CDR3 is TGTGCCAGCAGCATGACAGGGGGTAATGAAAAACTGTTTTTT. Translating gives CASSMTGGNEKLFF.

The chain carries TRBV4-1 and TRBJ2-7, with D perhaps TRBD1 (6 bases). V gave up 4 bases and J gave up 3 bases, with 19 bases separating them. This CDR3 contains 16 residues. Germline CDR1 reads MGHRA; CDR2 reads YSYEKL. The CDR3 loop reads CASSPRSQGRIYEQYF. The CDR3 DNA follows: TGCGCCAGCAGCCCAAGGTCACAGGGAAGGATCTACGAGCAGTACTTC.

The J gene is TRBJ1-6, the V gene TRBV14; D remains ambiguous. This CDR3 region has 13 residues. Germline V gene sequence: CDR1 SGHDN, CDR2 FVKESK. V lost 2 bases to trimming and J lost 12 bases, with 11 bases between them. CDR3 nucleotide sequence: TGTGCCAGCAGCCAACGGTCGGGCCTACCCCTCCACTTT. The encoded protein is CASSQRSGLPLHF.

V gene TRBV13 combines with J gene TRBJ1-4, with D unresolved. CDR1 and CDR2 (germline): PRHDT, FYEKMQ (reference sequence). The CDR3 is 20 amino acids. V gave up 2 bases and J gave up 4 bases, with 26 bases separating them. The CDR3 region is CASSLKLGLTRARNNEKLFF. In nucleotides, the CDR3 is TGTGCCAGCAGCTTAAAATTGGGCCTTACTCGGGCGCGGAATAATGAAAAACTGTTTTTT.

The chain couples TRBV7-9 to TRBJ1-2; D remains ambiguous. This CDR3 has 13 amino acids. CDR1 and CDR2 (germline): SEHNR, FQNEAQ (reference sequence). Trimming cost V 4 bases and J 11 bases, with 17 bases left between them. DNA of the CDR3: TGTGCCAGCAGCTCGGTCCGTCGACCGGAGTACACCTTC. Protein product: CASSSVRRPEYTF.

The CDR3 here is CASRRDRGEQYF. Here the CDR3 DNA reads TGTGCCAGCCGCCGGGACAGGGGCGAGCAGTACTTC. V usage is TRBV2 and J usage is TRBJ2-7, with 10 bases matching TRBD1. Germline CDR1 and CDR2: SNHLY and FYNNEI. This CDR3 region has 12 residues. J was trimmed by 6 bases and V by 8 bases; bases with no gene match: 4.

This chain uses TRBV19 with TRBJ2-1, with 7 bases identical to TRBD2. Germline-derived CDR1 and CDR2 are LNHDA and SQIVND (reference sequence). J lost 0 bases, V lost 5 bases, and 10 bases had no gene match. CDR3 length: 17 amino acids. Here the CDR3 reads CASSSAGTISSYNEQFF. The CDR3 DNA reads TGTGCCAGTAGTTCAGCGGGAACGATCTCCTCCTACAATGAGCAGTTCTTC. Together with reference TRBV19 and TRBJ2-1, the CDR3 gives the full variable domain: DGGITQSPKYLFRKEGQNVTLSCEQNLNHDAMYWYRQDPGQGLRLIYYSQIVNDFQKGDIAEGYSVSREKKESFPLTVTSAQKNPTAFYLCASSSAGTISSYNEQFFGPGTRLTVL.